One sample yielded the 22 T cell receptor beta chains listed below, sequenced in a study of T cells after yellow fever vaccination. TCRdb re-derived calls from the 5' RACE reads in MiXCR, one entry per CDR3 protein. This sample carries around 320,000 distinct CDR3 sequences, roughly a tenth of them seen once, and the ten largest clones take about 3.3%. The source material was CD4+ T cells sorted from PBMCs, sampled 45 days after the yellow fever booster vaccination. Receptors were obtained from a man aged 18 to 30 who received the YFV17D yellow fever vaccine.

The chain is built from TRBV6-2 or TRBV6-3 and TRBJ2-7; maybe TRBD1 (7 bases). In germline, CDR1 is MNHEY, CDR2 SVGEGT. V was pared by 5 bases and J by 1 base, with 15 bases between. The length of the CDR3 is 15 residues. Here the CDR3 DNA reads TGTGCCAGCAGTGACCGCGGGACAGCTTCCTACGAGCAGTACTTC. Translation: CASSDRGTASYEQYF.

This clonotype was observed a few times. This chain connects TRBV12-3 or TRBV12-4 to TRBJ2-1; D is unresolved. The CDR3 extends over 16 amino acids. Trimming shortened V by 4 bases and J by 4 bases, and 17 bases separated the two germline ends. The chain's CDR3 is CASSSGAANLYNEQFF. CDR3 nucleotides: TGTGCCAGCAGTTCGGGCGCCGCCAACCTATACAATGAGCAGTTCTTC.

This clonotype was seen only a few times. The chain is built from TRBV12-3 or TRBV12-4 and TRBJ1-4; unclear D gene. V shed 2 bases and J shed 5 bases, with 12 bases lying between them. This CDR3 is 15 amino acids long. The CDR3 DNA reads TGTGCCAGCAGTTTAAACGGCAGAGAAAATGAAAAACTGTTTTTT. Its translation: CASSLNGRENEKLFF.

The J gene is TRBJ2-1, the V gene TRBV7-2; D may be TRBD2 (5 bases). This CDR3 is 16 amino acids long. Germline lookup yields CDR1 SGHTA and CDR2 FQGNSA. Trimming took off 5 bases at V and 2 bases at J, with 16 bases between the two ends. CDR3 loop: CASSIERWTTYNEQFF. CDR3 nucleotides: TGTGCCAGCAGCATCGAGCGGTGGACGACCTACAATGAGCAGTTCTTC.

This clonotype came up a few times. This CDR3 is CASSERQGDSYGYTF. As DNA, the CDR3 is TGTGCCAGCAGTGAACGGCAGGGGGATTCCTATGGCTACACCTTC. V usage is TRBV6-1 and J usage is TRBJ1-2; 7 nucleotides line up with TRBD1. Germline-derived CDR1 and CDR2 are MNHNS and SASEGT. With V trimmed by 2 bases and J by 4 bases, 7 bases remained unmatched. The CDR3 loop spans 15 amino acids.

The chain recombines TRBV4-3 with TRBJ2-5; D is unresolved. The length of the CDR3 is 15 residues. Looked up from germline, CDR1 is LGHNA and CDR2 is YSLEER. V shed 8 bases and J shed 2 bases, with 18 bases lying between them. The CDR3 sequence is CASSAKVGVQETQYF. The CDR3 DNA is TGCGCCAGCTCAGCCAAAGTCGGAGTACAAGAGACCCAGTACTTC.

The chain joins TRBV29-1 to TRBJ1-2; tentatively, D is TRBD1 (5 bases). The V gene's germline CDR1 is SQVTM and CDR2 ANQGSEA. Trimming took off 1 base at V and 0 bases at J, with 9 bases between the two ends. The CDR3 length is 14 residues. The CDR3 spells CSVEVGVANYGYTF. The CDR3 DNA is TGCAGCGTTGAAGTAGGGGTAGCTAACTATGGCTACACCTTC.

The CDR3 nucleotides are TGTGCCAGCAGCCAACCGGGACAGAGTCGGAGGACCCAGTACTTC. It specifies CASSQPGQSRRTQYF. The chain has TRBV2 and TRBJ2-5; 7 positions match TRBD1. V gave up 6 bases and J gave up 7 bases; unmatched junction bases: 14. The CDR3 runs to 15 residues. Per the germline V gene, CDR1 is SNHLY and CDR2 is FYNNEI.

In its sample, this clonotype was seen a few times. The V gene is TRBV7-9, the J gene TRBJ2-1; 9 bases align to TRBD2. V shed 4 bases, J shed 12 bases, and the junction held 7 bases outside the gene matches. CDR3 size: 13 residues. The germline V gene encodes CDR1 SEHNR and CDR2 FQNEAQ (reference sequence). This CDR3 is CASSSAGGAAQFF. CDR3 DNA: TGTGCCAGCAGCTCCGCGGGGGGGGCGGCGCAGTTCTTC.

This clonotype was seen a handful of times. The chain combines TRBV21-1 with TRBJ1-6. TRBV21-1 is an annotated pseudogene. CDR3 length: 14 residues. The CDR3 DNA sequence: TGTGCCAGCAGCAACGCAGCAACAAATTCACCCCTCCACTTT. It is translated as CASSNAATNSPLHF.

In its sample, this clonotype was seen a few times. The chain is built from TRBV5-4 and TRBJ2-3; 9 bases are shared with TRBD2. V trimming: 1 base; J trimming: 2 bases; junction bases outside the gene matches: 8. CDR1 and CDR2 (germline): SGHNT, YYREEE (reference sequence). This CDR3 is built from 17 residues. The CDR3 DNA reads as TGTGCCAGCAGCTTGCGGAGAGCGGGGGGTATCACAGATACGCAGTATTTT. Translating it yields CASSLRRAGGITDTQYF. Variable domain in full (rest from reference TRBV5-4 and TRBJ2-3): ETGVTQSPTHLIKTRGQQVTLRCSSQSGHNTVSWYQQALGQGPQFIFQYYREEENGRGNFPPRFSGLQFPNYSSELNVNALELDDSALYLCASSLRRAGGITDTQYFGPGTRLTVL.

V usage is TRBV5-6 and J usage is TRBJ2-3; 7 bases align to TRBD2. V was clipped by 2 bases and J by 5 bases; unmatched bases: 11. Germline CDR1 reads SGHDT; CDR2 reads YYEEEE. The CDR3 length is 16 residues. The CDR3 here is CASSFRSGGGGDTQYF. CDR3 nucleotide sequence: TGTGCCAGCAGCTTTAGATCTGGAGGCGGGGGAGATACGCAGTATTTT.

The chain uses TRBV4-3 and TRBJ2-3; D possibly uses TRBD1 or TRBD2 (5 bases each). Germline-derived CDR1 and CDR2 are LGHNA and YSLEER. The V end lost 2 bases, the J end lost 4 bases, and 10 bases lay between the germline ends. The CDR3 covers 14 residues. This CDR3 is CASSQQVGADTQYF. DNA of the CDR3: TGCGCCAGCAGCCAACAGGTGGGGGCAGATACGCAGTATTTT.

This clonotype was found many times. The chain carries TRBV3-1 and TRBJ2-3, with TRBD2 as a possible D gene (5 bases). The germline gives CDR1 LGHDT, CDR2 YNNKEL (reference sequence). The CDR3 extends over 14 amino acids. Trimming pared 1 base from V and 1 base from J, leaving 6 bases between. CDR3 sequence (DNA): TGTGCCAGCAGCCAAGGGGGAGGCACAGATACGCAGTATTTT. Residues: CASSQGGGTDTQYF.

The chain recombines TRBV20-1 with TRBJ2-5; 8 nucleotides match TRBD2. Germline assignment: CDR1 DFQATT and CDR2 SNEGSKA (reference sequence). After removal of 6 bases from V and 7 bases from J, the junction contained 10 bases not matched to a gene. The CDR3 totals 13 residues. CDR3 protein: CSAIAGPVGTQYF. Here the CDR3 DNA reads TGCAGTGCCATAGCGGGGCCGGTTGGGACCCAGTACTTC.

Only a few counts were recorded for this clonotype. This chain's CDR3 is CSARDPFGKGADTQYF. The CDR3, as DNA: TGCAGTGCTAGAGATCCGTTTGGTAAGGGAGCAGATACGCAGTATTTT. This chain connects TRBV20-1 to TRBJ2-3; D possibly corresponds to TRBD2 (5 bases). Germline V CDR1 and CDR2: DFQATT, SNEGSKA (reference sequence). The CDR3 consists of 16 residues. V lost 0 bases and J 4 bases, leaving 17 bases between the germline ends.

The chain recombines TRBV4-1 with TRBJ2-2, with TRBD2 matching 11 bases. CDR1 and CDR2 (germline): MGHRA, YSYEKL. The length of the CDR3 is 17 residues. Trimming took 4 bases from V and 2 from J; bases not matched to a gene: 6. The CDR3 coding sequence is TGCGCCAGCAGCCTAAGGCTAGCGGGGGGTAACACCGGGGAGCTGTTTTTT. Amino acid sequence: CASSLRLAGGNTGELFF.

This clonotype showed up many times. CDR3 nucleotide sequence: TGCGCCAGCAGCTTGGATGCCGAAAGGCAGCCCCAGCATTTT. Residues: CASSLDAERQPQHF. J is TRBJ1-5 and V is TRBV5-1, with D unresolved. Trimming cost V 0 bases and J 7 bases, with 11 bases left between them. The length of the CDR3 is 14 residues. Germline V gives CDR1 SGHRS, CDR2 YFSETQ. The full variable domain, with the rest looked up from reference TRBV5-1 and TRBJ1-5, is KAGVTQTPRYLIKTRGQQVTLSCSPISGHRSVSWYQQTPGQGLQFLFEYFSETQRNKGNFPGRFSGRQFSNSRSEMNVSTLELGDSALYLCASSLDAERQPQHFGDGTRLSIL.

This clonotype was detected many times. V usage is TRBV5-6 and J usage is TRBJ2-3; a possible D gene is TRBD2 (6 bases). The CDR3 has 13 amino acids. From germline, CDR1 is SGHDT and CDR2 YYEEEE. V lost 4 bases and J 2 bases, leaving 8 bases between the germline ends. This chain's CDR3 is CASSRGYTDTQYF. CDR3 bases: TGTGCCAGCAGCCGGGGGTACACAGATACGCAGTATTTT.

V and J are TRBV18 and TRBJ2-7; tentatively, D is TRBD1 (5 bases). The V and J ends lost 0 bases and 4 bases respectively, with 13 bases between them. The germline V gene encodes CDR1 KGHSH and CDR2 LQKENI. The CDR3 contains 15 residues. The CDR3 DNA sequence: TGTGCCAGCTCACCACCTTCGGCCAGGGCGTACGAGCAGTACTTC. This encodes CASSPPSARAYEQYF. The variable domain in full, completed from reference TRBV18 and TRBJ2-7, reads NAGVMQNPRHLVRRRGQEARLRCSPMKGHSHVYWYRQLPEEGLKFMVYLQKENIIDESGMPKERFSAEFPKEGPSILRIQQVVRGDSAAYFCASSPPSARAYEQYFGPGTRLTVT.

This clonotype came up a few times. This chain connects TRBV25-1 to TRBJ1-2; a weak D match, TRBD1 (5 bases). The length of the CDR3 is 13 residues. Germline lookup yields CDR1 MGHDK and CDR2 SYGVNS. Trimming shortened V by 8 bases and J by 0 bases, and 10 bases separated the two germline ends. The CDR3 DNA is TGTGCCAGCCGGGGCCCCTCTAACTATGGCTACACCTTC. Its translation is CASRGPSNYGYTF.

This rearrangement joins TRBV7-3 to TRBJ1-4, with 7 bases that match TRBD1. CDR3 length: 16 residues. Germline loops: CDR1 SGHTA, CDR2 FQGTGA. V lost 4 bases to trimming and J lost 3 bases; unmatched junction nucleotides: 8. This CDR3 reads CASSSLTGESNEKLFF. CDR3 sequence (DNA): TGTGCCAGCAGCTCCCTAACAGGGGAGTCTAATGAAAAACTGTTTTTT.